Below, one T cell receptor (beta chain) is given with its context. Its antigen is still unknown. A read error is possible here, since a much larger clone lies one base away. These data belong to a study of CD8 T cells in ankylosing spondylitis. From germline, CDR1 is SEHNR and CDR2 FQNEAQ (reference sequence). V lost 9 bases, J lost 5 bases, and 9 bases lay in between. This CDR3 comprises 11 residues. TCRdb re-called the 5' RACE reads through MiXCR, storing one row per CDR3 protein. The sample comprises approximately 540,000 distinct CDR3 sequences, roughly 13% of which are singletons, and 6.8% rests with the top ten. Broader study findings: About 8 highly homologous variants made up a TCR beta motif, and this motif appeared characteristic of ankylosing spondylitis blood.

Sequencing was performed on blood, either unsorted or a sorted T cell fraction (not recorded which). The TCR comes from a male donor with ankylosing spondylitis. The rearrangement joins TRBV7-9 to TRBJ2-3; D uncertain. CDR3 residues: CARRSVDTQYF. The CDR3 DNA follows: TGTGCCAGAAGATCTGTAGATACGCAGTATTTT.